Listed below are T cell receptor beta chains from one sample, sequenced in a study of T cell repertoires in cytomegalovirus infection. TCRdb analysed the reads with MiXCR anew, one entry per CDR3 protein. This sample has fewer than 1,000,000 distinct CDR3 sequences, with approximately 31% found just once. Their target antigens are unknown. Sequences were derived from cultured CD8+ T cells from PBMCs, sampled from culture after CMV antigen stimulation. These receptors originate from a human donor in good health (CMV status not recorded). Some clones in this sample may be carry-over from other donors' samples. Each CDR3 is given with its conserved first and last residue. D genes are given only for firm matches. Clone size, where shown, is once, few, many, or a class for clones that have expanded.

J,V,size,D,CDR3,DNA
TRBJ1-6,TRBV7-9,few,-,CASSLGRDSPLHF,TGTGCCAGCAGCCTGGGAAGGGATTCACCCCTCCACTTT
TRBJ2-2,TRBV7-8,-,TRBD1,CASSLTGQGTGELFF,TGTGCCAGCAGCTTAACGGGACAGGGTACCGGGGAGCTGTTTTTT
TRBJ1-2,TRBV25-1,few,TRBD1,CASSEQGALYGYTF,TGTGCCAGCAGTGAACAGGGGGCACTCTATGGCTACACCTTC
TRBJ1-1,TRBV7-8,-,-,CASSLEAAPISAEAFF,TGTGCCAGCAGCTTAGAGGCAGCCCCCATTAGCGCTGAAGCTTTCTTT
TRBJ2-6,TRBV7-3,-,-,CASSFRISGANVLTF,TGTGCCAGCAGCTTCCGGATCTCTGGGGCCAACGTCCTGACTTTC
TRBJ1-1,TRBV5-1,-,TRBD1,CASSLRDRGLMNTEAFF,TGCGCCAGCAGCTTGCGCGACAGGGGGCTTATGAACACTGAAGCTTTCTTT
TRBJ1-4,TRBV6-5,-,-,CASSPGPGNFNEKLFF,TGTGCCAGCAGCCCGGGCCCAGGGAATTTTAATGAAAAACTGTTTTTT
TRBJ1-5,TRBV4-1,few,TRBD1,CASSPPGTGNNQPQHF,TGCGCCAGCAGCCCTCCCGGGACAGGGAACAATCAGCCCCAGCATTTT
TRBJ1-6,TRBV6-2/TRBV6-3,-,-,CASRTDRVGSPLHF,TGTGCCAGCCGGACGGACAGAGTTGGTTCACCCCTCCACTTT
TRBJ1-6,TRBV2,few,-,CASSARNLQGELNSPLHF,TGTGCCAGCAGCGCGAGAAACCTACAGGGAGAACTGAATTCACCCCTCCACTTT
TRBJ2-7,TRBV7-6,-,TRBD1,CASSFWTGGGGEQYF,TGTGCCAGCAGCTTCTGGACAGGGGGCGGAGGCGAGCAGTACTTC
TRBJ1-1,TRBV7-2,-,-,CVSSYTGRTEAFF,TGTGTCAGCAGCTATACAGGGCGCACTGAAGCTTTCTTT
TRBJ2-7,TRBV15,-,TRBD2,CATSRETTSGAISYEQYF,TGTGCCACCAGCAGGGAAACTACTAGCGGGGCGATATCCTACGAGCAGTACTTC
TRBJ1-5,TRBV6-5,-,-,CASSYSWVDGSNQPQHF,TGTGCCAGCAGTTACTCTTGGGTGGATGGGAGCAATCAGCCCCAGCATTTT
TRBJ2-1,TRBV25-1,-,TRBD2,CASSPTGLAGSSYNEQFF,TGTGCCAGCAGTCCCACAGGACTAGCGGGGAGCTCCTACAATGAGCAGTTCTTC
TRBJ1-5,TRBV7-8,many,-,CASSLEVGGGQPQHF,TGTGCCAGCAGCTTAGAAGTCGGGGGAGGACAGCCCCAGCATTTT
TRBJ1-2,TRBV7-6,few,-,CASSDLRLGDGYTF,TGTGCCAGCAGCGATCTGAGGCTGGGAGATGGCTACACCTTC
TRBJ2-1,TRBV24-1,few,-,CATSSSIHNEQFF,TGTGCCACCAGTTCTTCGATCCACAATGAGCAGTTCTTC
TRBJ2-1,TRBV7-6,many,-,CASSFSGDEQFF,TGTGCCAGCAGCTTCTCAGGGGATGAGCAGTTCTTC
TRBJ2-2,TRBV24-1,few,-,CATSDLLTGELFF,TGTGCCACCAGTGATCTTCTCACCGGGGAGCTGTTTTTT
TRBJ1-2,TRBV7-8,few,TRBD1,CAARQGGYGYTF,TGTGCCGCAAGACAGGGTGGCTATGGCTACACCTTC
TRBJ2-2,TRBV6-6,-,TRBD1,CASRSGTGPPGELFF,TGTGCCAGCAGATCCGGGACAGGGCCCCCCGGGGAGCTGTTTTTT
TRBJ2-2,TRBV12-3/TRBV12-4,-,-,CASSLRAPINTGELFF,TGTGCCAGCAGTTTGCGGGCCCCGATTAACACCGGGGAGCTGTTTTTT
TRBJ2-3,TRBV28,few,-,CASSFAGGKAQYF,TGTGCCAGCAGTTTTGCAGGAGGGAAAGCGCAGTATTTT
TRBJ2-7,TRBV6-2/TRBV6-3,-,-,CASSYGTEQYF,TGTGCCAGCAGTTACGGCACGGAGCAGTACTTC
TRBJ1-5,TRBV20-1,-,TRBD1,CSARELGQGAYSNQPQHF,TGCAGTGCTAGAGAGCTCGGACAGGGGGCATATAGCAATCAGCCCCAGCATTTT
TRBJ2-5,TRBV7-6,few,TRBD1,CASSPRQGLETQYF,TGTGCCAGCAGCCCCAGACAGGGTTTGGAGACCCAGTACTTC
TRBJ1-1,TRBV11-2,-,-,CASSLRTAAVTEAFF,TGTGCCAGCAGCCTTCGGACCGCGGCGGTCACTGAAGCTTTCTTT
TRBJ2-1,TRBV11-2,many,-,CASSDARDEQFF,TGTGCCAGCAGCGATGCGAGGGATGAGCAGTTCTTC
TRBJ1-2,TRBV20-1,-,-,CSARAGQLPIYGYTF,TGCAGTGCTAGAGCGGGACAACTACCGATCTATGGCTACACCTTC
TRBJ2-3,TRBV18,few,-,CASSPDPGTDTQYF,TGTGCCAGCTCACCCGACCCTGGAACAGATACGCAGTATTTT
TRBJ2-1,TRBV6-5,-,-,CASTWEEGARQFF,TGTGCCAGCACCTGGGAGGAGGGGGCGAGGCAGTTCTTC
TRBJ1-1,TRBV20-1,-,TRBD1,CSARDSGGVTEAFF,TGCAGTGCTAGAGATTCAGGGGGTGTTACTGAAGCTTTCTTT
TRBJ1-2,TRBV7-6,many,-,CASSLARELGEGDYGYTF,TGTGCCAGCAGCTTAGCGAGGGAATTGGGGGAAGGGGATTATGGCTACACCTTC
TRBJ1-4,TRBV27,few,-,CASSPLDGEEKLFF,TGTGCCAGCAGTCCCTTGGACGGGGAGGAAAAACTGTTTTTT
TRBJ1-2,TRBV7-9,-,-,CASSSGQTLWVGGYTF,TGTGCCAGCAGCTCCGGACAGACGTTATGGGTCGGTGGCTACACCTTC
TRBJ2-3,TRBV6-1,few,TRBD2,CASGKRGGGDTQYF,TGTGCCAGCGGCAAACGGGGGGGCGGGGATACGCAGTATTTT
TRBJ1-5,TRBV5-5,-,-,CASSLGHKEPQHF,TGTGCCAGCAGCTTGGGACACAAAGAGCCCCAGCATTTT
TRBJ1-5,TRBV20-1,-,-,CSAKRTDSNQPQHF,TGCAGTGCTAAGAGGACAGATAGCAATCAGCCCCAGCATTTT